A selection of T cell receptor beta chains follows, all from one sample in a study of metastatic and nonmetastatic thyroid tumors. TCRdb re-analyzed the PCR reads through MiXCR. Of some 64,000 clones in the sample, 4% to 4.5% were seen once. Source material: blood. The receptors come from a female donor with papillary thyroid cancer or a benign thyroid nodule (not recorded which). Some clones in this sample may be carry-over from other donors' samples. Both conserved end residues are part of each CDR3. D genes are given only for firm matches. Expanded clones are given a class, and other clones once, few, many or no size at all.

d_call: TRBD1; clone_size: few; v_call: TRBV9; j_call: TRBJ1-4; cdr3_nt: TGTGCCAGCAGCGGCGAACCCGGGACAGGGGTTGAAAAACTGTTTTTC; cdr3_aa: CASSGEPGTGVEKLFF
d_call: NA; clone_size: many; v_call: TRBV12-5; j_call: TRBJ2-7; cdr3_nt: TGTGCTAGTGCCAACATAGTCTACGAGCAGTACTTC; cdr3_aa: CASANIVYEQYF
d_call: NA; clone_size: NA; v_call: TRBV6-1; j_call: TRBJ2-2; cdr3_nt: TGTGCCAGCAGTGAAGTTTCCGGGTACACCGGGGAGCTGTTTTTT; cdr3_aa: CASSEVSGYTGELFF
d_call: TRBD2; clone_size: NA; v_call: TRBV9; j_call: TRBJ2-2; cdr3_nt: TGTGCCAGCAGCGGAGGGGCGGGAGGGAACACCGGGGAGCTGTTTTTT; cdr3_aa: CASSGGAGGNTGELFF
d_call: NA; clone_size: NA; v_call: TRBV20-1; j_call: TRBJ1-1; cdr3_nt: TGCAGTGCTCCTTCACAGGGTGTGATGACGGAAGCTTTCTTT; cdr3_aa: CSAPSQGVMTEAFF
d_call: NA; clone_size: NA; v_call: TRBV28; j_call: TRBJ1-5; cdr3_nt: TGTGCCAGCAGATTAGGACGGGGTCAGCCACAGAATTTT; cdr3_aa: CASRLGRGQPQNF
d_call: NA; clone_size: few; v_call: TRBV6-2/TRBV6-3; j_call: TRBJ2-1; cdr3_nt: TGTGCCAGCAGAGGGGGGCATGGGAGGTCTAGCGCCCCCTACAATGAGCAGTTCTTC; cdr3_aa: CASRGGHGRSSAPYNEQFF
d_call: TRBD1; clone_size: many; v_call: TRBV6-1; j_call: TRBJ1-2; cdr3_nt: TGTGCCAGCAGTTACACCGGGACAGGGGTCTCCTCTGATGGCTACACCTTC; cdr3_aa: CASSYTGTGVSSDGYTF
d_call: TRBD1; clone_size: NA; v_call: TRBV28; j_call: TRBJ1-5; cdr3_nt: TGTGCCAGCAATTTCCCACTAGCCTTTCCGGGACAGGGGAGCAATCAGCCCCAGCATTTT; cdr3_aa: CASNFPLAFPGQGSNQPQHF
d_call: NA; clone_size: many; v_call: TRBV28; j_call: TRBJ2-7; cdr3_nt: TGTGCCAGCAGCCCCGCGGGTCCCGGCTCCTACGAGCAGTACTTC; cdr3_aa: CASSPAGPGSYEQYF
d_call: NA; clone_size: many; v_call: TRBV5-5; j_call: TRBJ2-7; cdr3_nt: TGTGCCAGCAGCTTCCGGTCGGTTACCGAGCAGTACTTC; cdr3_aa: CASSFRSVTEQYF
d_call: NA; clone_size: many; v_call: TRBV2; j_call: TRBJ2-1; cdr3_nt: TGTGCCAGCAGTGAAGCGCTTCCCAGGGCCGGCAATGAGCAGTTCTTC; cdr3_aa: CASSEALPRAGNEQFF
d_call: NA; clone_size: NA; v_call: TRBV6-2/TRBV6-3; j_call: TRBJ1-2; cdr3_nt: TGTGCCAGCAGTTACTCATCCCGGCTTACAGGCTACACCTTC; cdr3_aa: CASSYSSRLTGYTF
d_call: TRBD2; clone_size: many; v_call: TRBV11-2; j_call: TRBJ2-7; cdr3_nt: TGTGCCAGCAGCTTAGTGGCCTCGACTAGCCACGAGCAGTACTTC; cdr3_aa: CASSLVASTSHEQYF
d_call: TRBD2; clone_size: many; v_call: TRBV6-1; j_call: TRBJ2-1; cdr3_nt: TGTGCCAGCGGGGGGGTAGGAAGGCTCAATGAGCAGTTCTTC; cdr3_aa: CASGGVGRLNEQFF
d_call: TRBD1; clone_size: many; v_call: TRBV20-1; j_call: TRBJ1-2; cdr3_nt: TGCAGTGCTAGATTCAAGGGACAGAGTGGCTACACCTTC; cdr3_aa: CSARFKGQSGYTF
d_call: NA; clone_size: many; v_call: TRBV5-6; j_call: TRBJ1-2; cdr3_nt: TGTGCCAGCAGCTTCAATTATGGCTACACCTTC; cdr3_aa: CASSFNYGYTF
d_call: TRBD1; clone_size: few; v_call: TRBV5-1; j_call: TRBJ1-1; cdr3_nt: TGCGCCAGCAGCCGAGAGCTTAAAGGCCGGGACAGGAGAGCGAACACTGAAGCTTTCTTT; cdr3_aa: CASSRELKGRDRRANTEAFF
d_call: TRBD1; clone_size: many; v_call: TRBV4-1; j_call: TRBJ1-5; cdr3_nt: TGCGCCAGCAGCCTCGGAAGATGGACAGGGGCAGGGGATAGCAATCAGCCCCAGCATTTT; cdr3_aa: CASSLGRWTGAGDSNQPQHF
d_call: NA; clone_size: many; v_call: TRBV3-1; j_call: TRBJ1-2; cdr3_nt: TGTGCCAGCAGCCAAGTGGGGGATCAAAACTATGGCTACACCTTC; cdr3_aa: CASSQVGDQNYGYTF
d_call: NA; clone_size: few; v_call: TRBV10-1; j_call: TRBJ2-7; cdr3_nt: TGCGCCAGCAGGGGGGAGTACGAGCAGTACTTC; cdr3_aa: CASRGEYEQYF
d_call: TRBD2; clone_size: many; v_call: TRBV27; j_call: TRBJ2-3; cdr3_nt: TGTGCCAGCAGTTTTTATAGCGGGATAACAGATACGCAGTATTTT; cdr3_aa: CASSFYSGITDTQYF
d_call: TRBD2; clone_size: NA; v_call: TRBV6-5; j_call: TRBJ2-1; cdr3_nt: TGTGCCAGCAGTTACGGGACTAGCGGATACAATGAGCAGTTCTTC; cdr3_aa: CASSYGTSGYNEQFF
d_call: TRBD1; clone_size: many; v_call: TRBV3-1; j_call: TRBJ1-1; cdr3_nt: TGTGCCAGCAGCCCGGGACAGGGATATACTGAAGCTTTCTTT; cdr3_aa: CASSPGQGYTEAFF
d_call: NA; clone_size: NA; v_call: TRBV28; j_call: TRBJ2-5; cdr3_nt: TGTGCCAGCAGTTCGTCCGGGACGGGGAAAGAGACCCAGTACTTC; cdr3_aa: CASSSSGTGKETQYF
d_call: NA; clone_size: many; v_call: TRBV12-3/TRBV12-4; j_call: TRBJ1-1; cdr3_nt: TGTGCCAGCACCCTTGTAGGGGGCACTGAAGCTTTCTTT; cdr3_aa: CASTLVGGTEAFF
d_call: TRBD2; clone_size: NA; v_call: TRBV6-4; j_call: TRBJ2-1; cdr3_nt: TGTGCCAGCATTGAAGCGGGAGGGGAGGACAAGGAGCAGTTCTTC; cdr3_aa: CASIEAGGEDKEQFF
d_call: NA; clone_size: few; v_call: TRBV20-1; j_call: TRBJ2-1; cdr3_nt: TGCAGTGCTATAGCCGATAATGAGCAGTTCTTC; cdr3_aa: CSAIADNEQFF
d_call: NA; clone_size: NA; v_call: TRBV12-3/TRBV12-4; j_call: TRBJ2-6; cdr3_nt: TGTGCCAGCAGTCCCCGGAGGGGACAGACCACTGGGGACAACGTACTGACTTTC; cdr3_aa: CASSPRRGQTTGDNVLTF
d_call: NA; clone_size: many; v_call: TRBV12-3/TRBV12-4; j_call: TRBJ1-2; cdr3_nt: TGTGCCAGCAGTTTTGAACCACTGTATCTTGACAGGATTAACTATGGCTACACCTTC; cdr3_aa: CASSFEPLYLDRINYGYTF
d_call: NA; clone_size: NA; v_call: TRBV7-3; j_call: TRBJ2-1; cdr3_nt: TGTGCCAGCAGCTCAAGGGGCAATGAGCAGTTCTTC; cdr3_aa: CASSSRGNEQFF
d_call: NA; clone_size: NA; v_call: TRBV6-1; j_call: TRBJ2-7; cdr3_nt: TGTGTCAGCAGGGTTAGCTCCTACGAGCAGTACTTC; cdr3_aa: CVSRVSSYEQYF
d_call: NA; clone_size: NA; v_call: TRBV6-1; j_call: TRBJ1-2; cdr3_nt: TGTGCCAGCAGTGAAGCGGATGGGGGGGCGGTCTATGGCTACACCTTC; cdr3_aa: CASSEADGGAVYGYTF
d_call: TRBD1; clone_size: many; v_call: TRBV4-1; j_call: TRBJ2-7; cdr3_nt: TGCGCCAGCAGCCTACAGGGGTTGGGTTCCTACGAGCAGTACTTC; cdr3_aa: CASSLQGLGSYEQYF